This T cell receptor (beta chain) was identified during a study of response to subunit inactivated influenza vaccine. TCRdb reprocessed the RT-PCR reads via MiXCR and lists one record per CDR3 protein. The data contain a few hundred thousand distinct CDR3 sequences, 13% to 15% of them seen just once; the ten biggest clones take up 11%. Study-level results: The authors suggested that few new T cells are recruited per seasonal influenza vaccination.

V lost 2 bases, J lost 6 bases, and 5 bases stayed unmatched. The CDR3 sequence is 14 residues long. Germline CDR1 SGHRS, CDR2 YFSETQ. This clonotype was observed a handful of times. The antigen remains undetermined. Source: PBMCs from blood, taken less than 13 days after vaccination. The rearrangement uses TRBV5-1 and TRBJ2-5, with 9 nucleotides matching TRBD1. This TCR was sampled from a man over 45 who received an inactivated influenza vaccine. CDR3 coding DNA: TGCGCCAGCAGCTTAGGGACAGGGTTACAGACCCAGTACTTC. Its translation: CASSLGTGLQTQYF.